This T cell receptor (beta chain) derives from a study of cytomegalovirus exposure and HLA in healthy donors (dated by TCRdb to the late 2010s). Study-level background: According to an earlier analysis of 550 to 700 of the donors, roughly 180 million T cells yielded over 100 million unique TCR beta sequences and around 280 Gb of sequence data. Along with the roughly 710-subject first cohort, a separate validation cohort of around 110 different subjects was used. Across approximately 400 genotyped donors of the cohort, an average of approximately 240,000 unique TCR beta nucleotide sequences per donor were sequenced, and roughly a sixth of those sequences were non-productive. In a later genetic analysis, genome-wide SNP genotypes for about 55% of the roughly 700 donors were used, and that subset was treated as a discovery cohort. The later analysis used no new phenotypic data to find candidate immune exposures, relying instead on TCR beta sequences and their occurrence across donors. Alongside the repertoire data, information on donor age, sex, ethnicity and CMV serostatus was compiled. An early release covering roughly 640 HLA-typed donors comprised roughly 300 gigabases of sequencing data and approximately 85 million unique TCR sequences. Among the roughly 400 genotyped donors, roughly 80% belonged to the genetic ancestry cluster associated with self-reported Caucasian donors. Using immunosequencing, the study profiled T cell repertoires from fewer than 700 subjects and related those repertoires to cytomegalovirus serostatus. HLA typing covered class I and class II loci at four-digit resolution. To predict cytomegalovirus infection status, the study combined high-throughput TCR immunosequencing, statistical association of individual TCRs with disease status, and machine learning. The aim of the study was to test whether cataloging public T cell receptors could identify signatures of past pathogen exposure. All discovery cohort repertoires had been generated on a single sequencing platform. A later analysis re-analyzed previously published TCR beta repertoires from hundreds of donors and added high-resolution HLA genotyping to study TCR occurrence patterns. Typing coverage varied by locus: 629-630 donors for A, B, C, DRB1 and DQB1; more than 500 for DQA1; about 590 for DPA1; roughly 470 for DPB1. Because of strong linkage in the cohort, roughly five DR-DQ haplotypes were treated as single units for association and clustering. An earlier analysis of around 640 of the donors used high-throughput TCR beta sequencing to judge whether each TCR beta V gene segment behaved as functional or pseudogenic.

Results and caveats for the whole study, not just this receptor: Broadly in line with IMGT annotations, most TCR beta V segments showed up in productive rearrangements about 87% or about 30% of the time in an earlier analysis of 450 to 750 of the donors. Across donors, most TCR sequences were observed very rarely, whereas some public TCRs were present in many individuals. When HLA alleles, especially DR and DQ, strongly co-occurred, attributing TCR associations to individual alleles was difficult. In this cohort, only TCR beta chains were sequenced, and detectable features were limited by the absence of alpha or paired-chain data. Some IMGT-functional V segments, including TRBV6-2 and TRBV6-3, could not be distinguished by the 87-base-pair reads and were therefore excluded. Correlated functional status among segregating V segments might be attributable to linkage disequilibrium, but an unknown experimental factor could not be ruled out. Because counts were too low, 15 to 20 rarely observed V segments, including chromosome 9 orphons, were left out of the earlier analysis of 587 of the donors. A later analysis found that TCR association rates varied across HLA loci, with DRB1 alleles showing the most associated TCRs and HLA-C alleles the fewest. Because some donors lacked HLA typing at each locus, the association tests relied only on the typed subset. The sequencing pipeline was judged likely to have produced a cluster of highly shared sequence variants as a technical artifact. Compared with equally common non-associated chains, HLA-associated TCR beta chains in a later analysis were more clonally expanded and had lower generation probabilities. Sequencing depth was assumed to be roughly uniform across donors in the presence/absence analyses, though that assumption may not hold. A further reported finding was that TCR beta sequences accurately predicted the HLA-A and HLA-B alleles for most subjects in the first cohort. An association between a missense DCLRE1C variant and V-gene and J-gene trimming of TCR beta chains was found in a later genetic analysis and replicated in an independent cohort. Immune exposure information for the cohort was limited to CMV serostatus. A later analysis found that most CMV-associated TCR beta chains appeared HLA-restricted, with HLA associations seemingly driven largely by CMV exposure. The authors suggested that the approach could potentially be extended to other disease states and immunological phenotypes. The study gave a list of 150 to 200 TCR beta chains associated with cytomegalovirus. According to a later genetic analysis, donors in an Asian-associated ancestry cluster had fewer N-insertions in productive TCRs than the roughly 670-donor mean. In vitro tests confirmed that three of the cytomegalovirus-associated TCR beta chains recognize cytomegalovirus antigens. Specific HLA alleles were associated with 16,951 TCR beta sequences at a false discovery rate of 0.05 in a later analysis. According to a later analysis, parvovirus B19, influenza, CMV and Epstein-Barr virus appeared linked to several top co-occurrence clusters. Cytomegalovirus status was reported to be diagnosed by the classifier with high specificity and sensitivity in both the original and validation cohorts.

Library preparation used the immunoSEQ multiplex PCR assay. For the multiplex PCR, a mixture combining 60 forward primers for TCR Vbeta segments and 13 reverse primers for TCR Jbeta segments was used. The CDR3 region of rearranged TCR beta genes was amplified from genomic DNA by a multiplex PCR assay. Amplified TCR beta libraries were sequenced as 87-base-pair reads on the Illumina HiSeq System. The original methods were these. Across the 700 or so repertoires, a later analysis counted around 80 million unique TCR beta chains, approximately 10 million of which were shared by at least two donors. Raw reads were error-corrected and collapsed into unique sequences with a nearest-neighbor algorithm that merged closely related sequences to remove PCR and sequencing errors. CDR3 sequences were aligned to IMGT reference sequences to assign V, D and J gene segments. For a sequence to be retained, a match of at least six nucleotides to both a V gene segment and a J gene segment was required. Rearrangements were called productive when the CDR3 lacked stop codons and stayed in frame with V and J; all others were non-productive. Following IMGT convention, CDR3 was defined as the stretch from the second conserved V-encoded cysteine to the conserved J-encoded phenylalanine. The earlier analysis of about 640 of the donors excluded any sequence lacking an unambiguous match to a single V gene segment. An earlier analysis of a few hundred of the donors called V segments functional above 56.7% productive rearrangements and segregating when the between-donor standard deviation exceeded 5%. A statistical classification framework was built for diagnosing cytomegalovirus status from the catalog of TCR beta chain sequences. A later analysis assigned V and J genes by comparing TCR nucleotide sequences with IMGT/GENE-DB human TR gene sequences. A later analysis assigned CDR3 sequences and most-parsimonious VDJ recombination scenarios with the TCRdist pipeline. In a later analysis, each TCR beta chain was defined by its CDR3 amino acid sequence together with its V-gene family, and reads lacking a unique V-gene family were excluded. A later analysis removed over 500 highly shared, low-generation-probability nucleotide sequences to deal with suspected cross-contamination and a sequencing artifact. A later analysis calculated a clonal expansion index for each public chain from normalized within-repertoire ranks of inferred template counts. A later analysis computed generation probabilities with a VDJ recombination model fitted to out-of-frame rearrangements, and checked the results against IGoR. In a later analysis, TCR-TCR, TCR-HLA and TCR-CMV co-occurrence was scored with hypergeometric tests, and a repertoire-size bias correction was applied to TCR pairs. In a later analysis, false discovery rates were estimated by permuting HLA or CMV assignments 20 times. In a later analysis, co-occurring TCRs were grouped using DBSCAN, with TCRdist sequence similarity added in when clustering inside HLA-allele-positive subsets. Repertoires with fewer than 30,000 or more than 120,000 public chains were left out of co-occurrence clustering, as were several repertoires with anomalous nucleotide sharing. Sourced from immuneACCESS, this table was stored by TCRdb with only in-frame sequences that have V and J called. A share of the clones is absent; for the studies checked, an unresolved V gene accounts for under half, and the remainder has no known explanation. V, J and clone size are those of that table, while D and trimming were read from the DNA. This sample lists more than 55,000 clones; about 83% were detected once. The leading ten clones occupy 1.6% of the sample.

The germline V gene encodes CDR1 SGHTA and CDR2 FQGNSA. Trimming removed 5 bases from V and 1 base from J, leaving 8 bases between the germline ends. There are 14 amino acids in the CDR3, from cysteine to phenylalanine inclusive. Only CDR3 DNA is held: 42 bases, read in frame from base 1. Concerning this clone itself: The antigen it binds to is not known. There are no base qualities to consult, and no much larger clone falls within one base.

The cohort consisted of 650 to 850 healthy bone marrow donors. At the time of sampling, every cohort member was nominally healthy, though immune exposures that went unrecorded were likely present. Of the roughly 630 cohort members, roughly 290 had a positive CMV serostatus and about 360 had a negative one, while no CMV serostatus was recorded for the donor. A peripheral blood sample was collected from each donor, and TCR beta sequencing was performed on peripheral blood mononuclear cells. Genomic DNA was extracted from the blood cell samples with the Qiagen DNeasy Blood Extraction Kit. The source material was PBMCs. The rearrangement combines TRBV7-2 with TRBJ2-2, with the D gene too uncertain to name. The sequence was obtained from a human donor in good health. The base sequence is TGTGCCAGCAGCGCCATCAGGAACACCGGGGAGCTGTTTTTT. This gives the protein CASSAIRNTGELFF.